The T cell receptor (beta chain) under discussion was sequenced for a study of beta chain features in type 1 diabetes. Germline V gene sequence: CDR1 SGHVS, CDR2 FNYEAQ. This CDR3 comprises 14 residues. Trimming pared 1 base from V and 3 bases from J, leaving 9 bases between. Expressed TCRB transcripts got sequenced, as all isolated RNA was reverse transcribed. TCRdb keeps only in-frame clones here, not all; method: immunoSEQ multiplex PCR. This repertoire shows some 270,000 clones, 8% found once; its top ten account for roughly 1%. The V gene is TRBV7-6, the J gene TRBJ1-1, with D perhaps TRBD1 (5 bases). Sample: central memory CD4+ T cells from blood. This clonotype originated in a woman aged 18-29 years in good health. CDR3 sequence reads: CASSLETGYTEAFF. The CDR3 DNA reads TGTGCCAGCAGCTTAGAAACAGGATACACTGAAGCTTTCTTT.